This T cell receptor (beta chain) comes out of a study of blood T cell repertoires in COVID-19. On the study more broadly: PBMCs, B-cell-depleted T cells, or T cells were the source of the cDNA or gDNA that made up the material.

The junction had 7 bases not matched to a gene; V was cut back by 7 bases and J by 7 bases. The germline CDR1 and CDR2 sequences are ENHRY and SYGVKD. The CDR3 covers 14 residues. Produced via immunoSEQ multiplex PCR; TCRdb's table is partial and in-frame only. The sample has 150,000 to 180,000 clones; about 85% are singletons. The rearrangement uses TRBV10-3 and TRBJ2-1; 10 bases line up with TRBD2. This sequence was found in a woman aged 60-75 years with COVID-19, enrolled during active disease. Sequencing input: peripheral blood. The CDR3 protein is CAINPSGSKNEQFF. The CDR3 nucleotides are TGTGCCATCAATCCTAGCGGGAGCAAGAATGAGCAGTTCTTC.